This paragraph reports one TCR beta chain. What it binds is not known. This record comes from a study of cytomegalovirus exposure and HLA in healthy donors. This PCR relied on a set of 60 Vbeta primers and 13 Jbeta primers. The protocol was immunoSEQ multiplex PCR, while the TCRdb copy is restricted to in-frame clones and leaves out a portion. The sample is made up of 20,000 to 25,000 clones, and the top ten hold 22% of it. Broader study findings: In vitro, three CMV-associated chains proved specific for CMV antigens. Among TCR beta chains, those listed as cytomegalovirus-associated numbered about 160. A later analysis showed TCR association rates differing by HLA locus, peaking at DRB1 and lowest at HLA-C. A later analysis by the authors found several of the most significant clusters apparently linked to common viral pathogens.

Germline loops: CDR1 MGHRA, CDR2 YSYEKL. V trimming: 0 bases; J trimming: 2 bases; junction bases outside the gene matches: 5. The CDR3 totals 16 residues. V is TRBV4-1 and J is TRBJ2-7; 9 bases agree with TRBD1. This receptor was obtained from a man aged 55-75 years in good health and CMV-seropositive. The sample taken for sequencing was PBMCs. The CDR3 DNA reads as TGCGCCAGCAGCCAAGAAGAGGGACAGGGCGCCTACGAGCAGTACTTC. Translating gives CASSQEEGQGAYEQYF.